This record looks at one T cell receptor beta chain sequence and its context. TCRdb itself ran the PCR reads through MiXCR, one entry per CDR3 protein. In the table there are about 9,200 distinct CDR3 sequences, roughly a quarter of which are singletons. CDR3 size: 13 residues. Germline CDR1 SGHTS, CDR2 YDEGEE. V lost 4 bases and J lost 7, with 14 bases in between. These data come from a study of immune characterization of retroperitoneal liposarcoma. Sequences were obtained from tumor tissue. V gene TRBV5-8 combines with J gene TRBJ1-2; no reliable D call. The TCR sequence derives from a female donor with retroperitoneal liposarcoma. CDR3 nucleotides: TGTGCCAGCAGCCTACAAACTCGGTCTGGCTACACCTTC. Residues: CASSLQTRSGYTF. Supplemented by reference TRBV5-8 and TRBJ1-2, the full variable domain reads EAGVTQSPTHLIKTRGQQATLRCSPISGHTSVYWYQQALGLGLQFLLWYDEGEERNRGNFPPRFSGRQFPNYSSELNVNALELEDSALYLCASSLQTRSGYTFGSGTRLTVV.